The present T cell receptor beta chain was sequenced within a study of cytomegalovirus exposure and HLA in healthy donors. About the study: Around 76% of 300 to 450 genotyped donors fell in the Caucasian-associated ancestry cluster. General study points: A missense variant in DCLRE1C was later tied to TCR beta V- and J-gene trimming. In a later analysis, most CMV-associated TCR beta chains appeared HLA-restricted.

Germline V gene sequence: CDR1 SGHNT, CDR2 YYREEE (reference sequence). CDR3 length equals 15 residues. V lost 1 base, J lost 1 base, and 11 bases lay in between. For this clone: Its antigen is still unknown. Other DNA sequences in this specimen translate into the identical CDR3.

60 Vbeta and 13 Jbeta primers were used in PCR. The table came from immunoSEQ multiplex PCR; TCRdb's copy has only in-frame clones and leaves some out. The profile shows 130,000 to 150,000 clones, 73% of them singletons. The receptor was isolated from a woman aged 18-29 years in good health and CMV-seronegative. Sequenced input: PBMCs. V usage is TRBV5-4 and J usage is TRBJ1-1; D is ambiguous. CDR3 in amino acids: CASSLKREKNTEAFF. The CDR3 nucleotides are TGTGCCAGCAGCTTGAAGAGGGAGAAGAACACTGAAGCTTTCTTT.